Detailed here is one T cell receptor beta chain. The CDR3 has 15 residues. V lost 9 bases to trimming and J lost 4 bases, with 16 bases between them. The germline V gene has CDR1 MGHDK and CDR2 SYGVNS. The data originate from a study of OX40 agonist ivuxolimab in advanced cancers. Whole-study context: Under the entry rules, prior anti-PD-1, anti-PD-L1 or anti-CTLA-4 therapy was allowed, and approximately 40% had some. Three partial responders included one hepatocellular carcinoma patient and two cutaneous melanoma patients.

Produced via immunoSEQ multiplex PCR; TCRdb's table is partial and in-frame only. The data show about 56,000 clones, nearly 95% seen once. The receptor's source is an adult with an advanced solid tumor such as melanoma, head and neck, liver or kidney cancer. V is TRBV25-1 and J is TRBJ2-6; D possibly matches TRBD1 or TRBD2 (6 bases each). The input for sequencing was CD4+ or CD8+ T cells sorted from blood, taken in a trial of the OX40 agonist ivuxolimab. The CDR3 here is CASMLGGLGANVLTF. Written as DNA, the CDR3 is TGTGCCAGTATGTTAGGGGGGCTAGGGGCCAACGTCCTGACTTTC.